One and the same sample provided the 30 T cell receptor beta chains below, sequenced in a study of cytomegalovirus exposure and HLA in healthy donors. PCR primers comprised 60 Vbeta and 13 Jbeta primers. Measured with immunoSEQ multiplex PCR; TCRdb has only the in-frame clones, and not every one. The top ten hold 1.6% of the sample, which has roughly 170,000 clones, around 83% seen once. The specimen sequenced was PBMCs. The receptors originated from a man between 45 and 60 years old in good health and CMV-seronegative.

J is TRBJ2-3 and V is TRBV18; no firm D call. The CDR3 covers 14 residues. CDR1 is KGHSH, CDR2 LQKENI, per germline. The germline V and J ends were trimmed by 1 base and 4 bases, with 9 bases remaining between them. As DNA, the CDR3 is TGTGCCAGCTCACCACGAAATAGCCCAGATACGCAGTATTTT. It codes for CASSPRNSPDTQYF.

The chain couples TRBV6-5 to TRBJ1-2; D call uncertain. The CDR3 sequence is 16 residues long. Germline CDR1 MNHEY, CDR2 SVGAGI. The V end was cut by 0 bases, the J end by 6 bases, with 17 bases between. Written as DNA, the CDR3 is TGTGCCAGCAGTTACTCGTATGTTTCAGCGTTGGATGGCTACACCTTC. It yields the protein CASSYSYVSALDGYTF.

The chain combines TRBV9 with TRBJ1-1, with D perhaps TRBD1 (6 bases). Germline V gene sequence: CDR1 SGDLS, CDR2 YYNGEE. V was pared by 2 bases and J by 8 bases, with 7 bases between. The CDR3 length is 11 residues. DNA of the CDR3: TGTGCCAGCAGCGTCGGACAGGAAGCTTTCTTT. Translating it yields CASSVGQEAFF.

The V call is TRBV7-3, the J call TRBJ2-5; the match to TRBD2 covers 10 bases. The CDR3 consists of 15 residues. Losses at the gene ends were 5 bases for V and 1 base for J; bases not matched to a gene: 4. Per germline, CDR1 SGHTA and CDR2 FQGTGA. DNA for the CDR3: TGTGCCAGCAGCCGCAGCGGGGGGGGCCAAGAGACCCAGTACTTC. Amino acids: CASSRSGGGQETQYF.

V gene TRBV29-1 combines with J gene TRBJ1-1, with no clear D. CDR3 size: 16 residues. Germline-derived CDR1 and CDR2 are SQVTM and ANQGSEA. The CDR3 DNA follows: TGCAGGACCCCAGACGAGAGAGTAGGCGGCGGCACTGAAGCTTTCTTT. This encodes CRTPDERVGGGTEAFF.

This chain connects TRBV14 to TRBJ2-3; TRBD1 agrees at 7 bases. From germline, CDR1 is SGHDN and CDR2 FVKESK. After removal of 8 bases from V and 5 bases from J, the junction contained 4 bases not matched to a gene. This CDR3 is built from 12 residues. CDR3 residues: CASARGKDTQYF. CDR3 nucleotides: TGTGCCAGCGCCAGGGGGAAAGATACGCAGTATTTT. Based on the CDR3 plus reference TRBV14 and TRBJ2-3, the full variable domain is EAGVTQFPSHSVIEKGQTVTLRCDPISGHDNLYWYRRVMGKEIKFLLHFVKESKQDESGMPNNRFLAERTGGTYSTLKVQPAELEDSGVYFCASARGKDTQYFGPGTRLTVL.

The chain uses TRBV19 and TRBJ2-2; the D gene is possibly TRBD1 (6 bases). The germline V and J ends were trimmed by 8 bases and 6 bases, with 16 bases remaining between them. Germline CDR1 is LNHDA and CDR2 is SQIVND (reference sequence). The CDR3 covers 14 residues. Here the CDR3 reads CASQVQGSAGELFF. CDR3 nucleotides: TGTGCCAGTCAGGTCCAGGGGTCGGCCGGGGAGCTGTTTTTT.

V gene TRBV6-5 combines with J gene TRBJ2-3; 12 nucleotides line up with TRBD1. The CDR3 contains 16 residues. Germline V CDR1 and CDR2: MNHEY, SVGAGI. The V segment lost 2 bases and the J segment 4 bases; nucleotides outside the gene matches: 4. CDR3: CASSYLGQGASDTQYF. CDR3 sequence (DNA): TGTGCCAGCAGTTACCTGGGACAGGGGGCCTCAGATACGCAGTATTTT.

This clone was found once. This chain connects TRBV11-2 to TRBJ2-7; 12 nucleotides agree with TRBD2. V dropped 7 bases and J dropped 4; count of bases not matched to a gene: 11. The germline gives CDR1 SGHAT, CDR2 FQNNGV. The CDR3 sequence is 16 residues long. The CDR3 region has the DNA TGTGCCAGCATCTTCGGGCTAGCGGGGGGGGGTTACGAGCAGTACTTC. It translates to CASIFGLAGGGYEQYF. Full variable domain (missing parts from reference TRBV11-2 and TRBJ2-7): EAGVAQSPRYKIIEKRQSVAFWCNPISGHATLYWYQQILGQGPKLLIQFQNNGVVDDSQLPKDRFSAERLKGVDSTLKIQPAKLEDSAVYLCASIFGLAGGGYEQYFGPGTRLTVT.

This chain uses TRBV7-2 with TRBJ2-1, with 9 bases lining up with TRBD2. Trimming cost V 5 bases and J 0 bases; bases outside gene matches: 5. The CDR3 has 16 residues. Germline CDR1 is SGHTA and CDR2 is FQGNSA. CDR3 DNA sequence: TGTGCCAGCAGCCCTAGCGGGACCCTCTCCTACAATGAGCAGTTCTTC. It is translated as CASSPSGTLSYNEQFF. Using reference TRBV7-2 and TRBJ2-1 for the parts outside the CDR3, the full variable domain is GAGVSQSPSNKVTEKGKDVELRCDPISGHTALYWYRQSLGQGLEFLIYFQGNSAPDKSGLPSDRFSAERTGGSVSTLTIQRTQQEDSAVYLCASSPSGTLSYNEQFFGPGTRLTVL.

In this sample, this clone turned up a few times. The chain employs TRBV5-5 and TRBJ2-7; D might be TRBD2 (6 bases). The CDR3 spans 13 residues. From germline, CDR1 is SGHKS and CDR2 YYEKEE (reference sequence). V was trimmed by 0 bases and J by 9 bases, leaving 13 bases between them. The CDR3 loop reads CASSLDVAGTQYF. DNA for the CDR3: TGTGCCAGCAGCTTGGATGTCGCGGGGACGCAGTACTTC.

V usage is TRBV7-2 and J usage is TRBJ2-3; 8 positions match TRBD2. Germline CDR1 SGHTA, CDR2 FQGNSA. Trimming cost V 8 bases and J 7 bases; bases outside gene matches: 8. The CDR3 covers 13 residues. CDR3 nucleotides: TGTGCCAGCCTACCGGGCGGGGGGCATACGCAGTATTTT. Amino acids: CASLPGGGHTQYF.

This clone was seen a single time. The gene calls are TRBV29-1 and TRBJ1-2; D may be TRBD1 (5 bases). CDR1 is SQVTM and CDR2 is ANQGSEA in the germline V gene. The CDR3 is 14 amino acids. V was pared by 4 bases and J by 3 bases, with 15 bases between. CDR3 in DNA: TGCAGCGTTGGGGTTTGGGGGGAGGACTATGGCTACACCTTC. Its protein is CSVGVWGEDYGYTF.

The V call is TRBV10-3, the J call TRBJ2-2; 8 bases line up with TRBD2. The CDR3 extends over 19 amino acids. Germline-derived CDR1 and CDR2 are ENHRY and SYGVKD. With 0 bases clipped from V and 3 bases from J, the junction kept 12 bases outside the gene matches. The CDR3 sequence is CAISESIGLAQRHTGELFF. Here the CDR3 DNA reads TGTGCCATCAGTGAGTCGATTGGACTAGCTCAGCGACACACCGGGGAGCTGTTTTTT.

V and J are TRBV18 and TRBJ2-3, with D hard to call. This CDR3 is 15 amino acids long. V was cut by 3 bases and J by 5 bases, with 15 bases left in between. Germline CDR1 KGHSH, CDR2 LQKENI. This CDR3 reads CASSPSSGIGDTQYF. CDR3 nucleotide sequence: TGTGCCAGCTCACCGTCTTCAGGAATTGGAGATACGCAGTATTTT.

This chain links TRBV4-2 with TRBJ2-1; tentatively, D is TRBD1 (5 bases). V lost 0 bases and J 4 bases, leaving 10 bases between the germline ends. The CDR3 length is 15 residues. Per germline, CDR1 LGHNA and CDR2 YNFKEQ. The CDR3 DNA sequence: TGTGCCAGCAGCCAAGATCGTAGGGGATACAATGAGCAGTTCTTC. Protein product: CASSQDRRGYNEQFF.

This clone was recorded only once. CDR3 nucleotides: TGTGCCAGCAGCTTAGGGGAGGGGGTCCAAGGCACTGAAGCTTTCTTT. Translating gives CASSLGEGVQGTEAFF. The chain joins TRBV7-3 to TRBJ1-1, with a weak D call TRBD1 (6 bases). The ends were cut back, 2 bases at V and 4 bases at J, with 17 bases in the middle. This CDR3 has 16 residues. CDR1 and CDR2 from the germline V gene are SGHTA and FQGTGA.

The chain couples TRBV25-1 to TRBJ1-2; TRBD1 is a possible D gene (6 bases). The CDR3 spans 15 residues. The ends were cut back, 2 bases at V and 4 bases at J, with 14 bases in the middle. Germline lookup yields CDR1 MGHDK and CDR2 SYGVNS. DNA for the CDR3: TGTGCCAGCAGTGAAGTCAGGCCAGGGGCCTATGGCTACACCTTC. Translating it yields CASSEVRPGAYGYTF.

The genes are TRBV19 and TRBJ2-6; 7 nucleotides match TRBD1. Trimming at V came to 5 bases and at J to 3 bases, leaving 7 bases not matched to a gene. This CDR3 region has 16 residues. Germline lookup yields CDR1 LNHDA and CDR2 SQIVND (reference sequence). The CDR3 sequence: CASSSRQGGGANVLTF. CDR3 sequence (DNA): TGTGCCAGTAGTTCCAGACAGGGTGGTGGGGCCAACGTCCTGACTTTC.

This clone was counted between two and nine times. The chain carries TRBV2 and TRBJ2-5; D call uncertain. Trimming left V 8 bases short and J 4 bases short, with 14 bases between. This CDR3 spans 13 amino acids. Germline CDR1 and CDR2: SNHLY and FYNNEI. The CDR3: CASFYSTSETQYF. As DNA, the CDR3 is TGTGCCAGCTTTTACAGTACGTCAGAGACCCAGTACTTC.

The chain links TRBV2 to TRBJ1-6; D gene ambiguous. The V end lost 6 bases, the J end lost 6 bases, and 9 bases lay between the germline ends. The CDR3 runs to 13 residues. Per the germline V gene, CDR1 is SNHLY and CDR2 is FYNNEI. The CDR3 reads CASSLGSNSPLHF. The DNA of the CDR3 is TGTGCCAGCAGCCTGGGCAGTAATTCACCCCTCCACTTT. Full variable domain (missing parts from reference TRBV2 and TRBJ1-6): EPEVTQTPSHQVTQMGQEVILRCVPISNHLYFYWYRQILGQKVEFLVSFYNNEISEKSEIFDDQFSVERPDGSNFTLKIRSTKLEDSAMYFCASSLGSNSPLHFGNGTRLTVT.

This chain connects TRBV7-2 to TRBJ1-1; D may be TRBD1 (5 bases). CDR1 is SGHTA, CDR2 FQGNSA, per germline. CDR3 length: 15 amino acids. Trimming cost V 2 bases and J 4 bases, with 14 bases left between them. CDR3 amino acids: CASSLPDKLSTEAFF. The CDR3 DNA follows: TGTGCCAGCAGCTTACCGGACAAACTTTCCACTGAAGCTTTCTTT.

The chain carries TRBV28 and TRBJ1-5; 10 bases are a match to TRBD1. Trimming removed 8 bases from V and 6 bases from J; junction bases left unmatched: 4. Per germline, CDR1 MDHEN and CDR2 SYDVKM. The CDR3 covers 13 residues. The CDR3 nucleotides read TGTGCCAGCTGGACAGGGGGAGGTCAGCCCCAGCATTTT. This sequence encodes CASWTGGGQPQHF.

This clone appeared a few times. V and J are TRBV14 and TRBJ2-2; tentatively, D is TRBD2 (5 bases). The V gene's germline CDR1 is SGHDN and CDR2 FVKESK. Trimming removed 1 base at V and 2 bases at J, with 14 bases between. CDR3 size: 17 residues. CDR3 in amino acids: CASSQVAGLVNTGELFF. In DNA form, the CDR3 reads TGTGCCAGCAGCCAAGTAGCAGGACTCGTAAACACCGGGGAGCTGTTTTTT. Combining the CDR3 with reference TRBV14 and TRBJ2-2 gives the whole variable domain EAGVTQFPSHSVIEKGQTVTLRCDPISGHDNLYWYRRVMGKEIKFLLHFVKESKQDESGMPNNRFLAERTGGTYSTLKVQPAELEDSGVYFCASSQVAGLVNTGELFFGEGSRLTVL.

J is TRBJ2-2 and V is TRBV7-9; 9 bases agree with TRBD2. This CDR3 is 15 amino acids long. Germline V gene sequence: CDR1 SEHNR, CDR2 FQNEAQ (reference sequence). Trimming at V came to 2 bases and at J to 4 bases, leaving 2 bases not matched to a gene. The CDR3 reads CASSLNSGSTGELFF. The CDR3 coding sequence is TGTGCCAGCAGCTTAAATAGCGGGAGCACCGGGGAGCTGTTTTTT.

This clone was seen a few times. The DNA of the CDR3 is TGTGCCAGCAGTGAAGAGGGGTTAGGGGAAGCTTTCTTT. Its protein product is CASSEEGLGEAFF. The chain combines TRBV2 with TRBJ1-1, with D possibly TRBD1 on 5 matching bases. Germline values: CDR1 SNHLY, CDR2 FYNNEI. This CDR3 region has 13 residues. Deletions cut 1 base from V and 8 bases from J, with 11 bases between.

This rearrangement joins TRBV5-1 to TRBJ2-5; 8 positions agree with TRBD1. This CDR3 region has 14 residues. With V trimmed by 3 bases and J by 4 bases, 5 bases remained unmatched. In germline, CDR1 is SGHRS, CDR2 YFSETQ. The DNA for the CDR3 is TGCGCCAGCAGCTGGGACAGGAACCTAGAGACCCAGTACTTC. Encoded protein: CASSWDRNLETQYF.

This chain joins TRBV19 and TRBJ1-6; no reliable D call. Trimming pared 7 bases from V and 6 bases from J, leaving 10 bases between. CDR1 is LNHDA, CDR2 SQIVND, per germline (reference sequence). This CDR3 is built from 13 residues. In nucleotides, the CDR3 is TGTGCCAGTACCTTCGCGTCTAATTCACCCCTCCACTTT. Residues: CASTFASNSPLHF. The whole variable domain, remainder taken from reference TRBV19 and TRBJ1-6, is DGGITQSPKYLFRKEGQNVTLSCEQNLNHDAMYWYRQDPGQGLRLIYYSQIVNDFQKGDIAEGYSVSREKKESFPLTVTSAQKNPTAFYLCASTFASNSPLHFGNGTRLTVT.

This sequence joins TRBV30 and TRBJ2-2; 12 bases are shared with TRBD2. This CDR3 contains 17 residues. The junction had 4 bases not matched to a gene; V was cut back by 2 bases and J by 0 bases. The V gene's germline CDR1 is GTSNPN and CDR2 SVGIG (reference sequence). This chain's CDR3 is CAWSRLAGATNTGELFF. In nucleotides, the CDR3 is TGTGCCTGGAGTCGACTAGCGGGAGCGACGAACACCGGGGAGCTGTTTTTT.

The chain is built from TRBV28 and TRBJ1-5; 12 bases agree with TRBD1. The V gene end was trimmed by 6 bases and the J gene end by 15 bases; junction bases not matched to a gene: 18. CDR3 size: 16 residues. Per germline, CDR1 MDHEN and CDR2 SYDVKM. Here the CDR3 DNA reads TGTGCCAGCAGACAGGCGGGACAGGGGGCTTATTTGCCGTGGCATTTT. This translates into CASRQAGQGAYLPWHF.